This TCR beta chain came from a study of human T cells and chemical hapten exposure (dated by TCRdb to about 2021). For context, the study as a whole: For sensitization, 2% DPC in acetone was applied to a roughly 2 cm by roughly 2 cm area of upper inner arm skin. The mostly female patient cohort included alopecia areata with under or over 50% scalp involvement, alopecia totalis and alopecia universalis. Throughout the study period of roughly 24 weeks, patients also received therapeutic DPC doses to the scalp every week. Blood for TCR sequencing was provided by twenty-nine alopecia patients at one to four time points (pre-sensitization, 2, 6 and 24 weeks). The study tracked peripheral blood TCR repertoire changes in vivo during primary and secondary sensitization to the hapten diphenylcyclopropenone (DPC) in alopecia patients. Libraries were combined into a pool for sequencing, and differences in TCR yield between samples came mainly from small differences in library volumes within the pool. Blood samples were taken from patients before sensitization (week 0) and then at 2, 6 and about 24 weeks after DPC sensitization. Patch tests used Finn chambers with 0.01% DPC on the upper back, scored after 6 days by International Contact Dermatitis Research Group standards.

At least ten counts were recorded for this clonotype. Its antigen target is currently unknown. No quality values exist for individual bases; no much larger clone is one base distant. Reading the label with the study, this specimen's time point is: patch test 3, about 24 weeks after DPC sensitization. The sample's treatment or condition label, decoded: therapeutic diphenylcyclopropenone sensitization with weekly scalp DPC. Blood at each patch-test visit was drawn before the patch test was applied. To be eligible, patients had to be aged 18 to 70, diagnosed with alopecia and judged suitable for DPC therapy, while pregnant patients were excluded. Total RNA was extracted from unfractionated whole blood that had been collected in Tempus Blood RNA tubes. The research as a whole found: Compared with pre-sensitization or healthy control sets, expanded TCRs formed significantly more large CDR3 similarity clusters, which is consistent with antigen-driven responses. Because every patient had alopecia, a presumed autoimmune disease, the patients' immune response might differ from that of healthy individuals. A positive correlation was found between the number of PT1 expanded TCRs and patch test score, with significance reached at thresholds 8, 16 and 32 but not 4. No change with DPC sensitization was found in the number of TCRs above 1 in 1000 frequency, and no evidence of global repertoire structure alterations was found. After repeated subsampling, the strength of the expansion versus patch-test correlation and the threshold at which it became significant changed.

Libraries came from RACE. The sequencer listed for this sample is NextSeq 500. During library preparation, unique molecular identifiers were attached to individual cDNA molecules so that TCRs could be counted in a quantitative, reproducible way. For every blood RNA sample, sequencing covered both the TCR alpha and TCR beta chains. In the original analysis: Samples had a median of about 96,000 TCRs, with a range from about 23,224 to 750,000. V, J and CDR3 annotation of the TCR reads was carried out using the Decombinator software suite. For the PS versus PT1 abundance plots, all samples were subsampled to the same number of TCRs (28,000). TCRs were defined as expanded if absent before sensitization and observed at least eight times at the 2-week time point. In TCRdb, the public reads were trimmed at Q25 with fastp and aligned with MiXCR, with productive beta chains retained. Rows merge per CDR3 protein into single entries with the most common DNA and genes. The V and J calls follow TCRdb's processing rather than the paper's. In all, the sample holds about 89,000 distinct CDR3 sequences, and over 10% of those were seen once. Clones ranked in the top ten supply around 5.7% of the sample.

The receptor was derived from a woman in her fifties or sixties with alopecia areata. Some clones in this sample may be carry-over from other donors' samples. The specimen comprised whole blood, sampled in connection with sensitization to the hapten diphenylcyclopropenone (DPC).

Read as DNA, the sequence is TGTGCCAGCTCACCACCGGAGACCCAGTACTTC. This is translated as CASSPPETQYF. The rearranged segments are TRBV18 and TRBJ2-5, with the D gene too uncertain to name. Sequences KGHSH (CDR1) and LQKENI (CDR2) are obtained from the germline V gene. The junction carries 1 base between V and J, which are trimmed by 0 bases and 5 bases respectively. Counted from cysteine to phenylalanine, this CDR3 has 11 amino acids. The kept DNA is CDR3 alone, 33 bases in frame from the first base.